This T cell receptor beta chain was sequenced in a study of CD8 T cells in ankylosing spondylitis. Study-wide results and limits: Reportedly, disease-linked clones are significantly enriched in ankylosing spondylitis patients' matched synovial fluid. Disease-linked clones, CD8+, were relatively rare in peripheral blood. Several highly homologous variants made up a TCR beta motif, and this motif appeared characteristic of ankylosing spondylitis blood.

Comment on this clonotype: Its antigen is currently unknown.

In germline, CDR1 is SGHRS, CDR2 YFSETQ. The CDR3 is 14 amino acids. The V gene lost 1 base and the J gene lost 5 bases, with 13 bases spanning the gap. Libraries for TCR beta were made by quantitative 5'-RACE with molecular barcodes. TCRdb reprocessed the 5' RACE reads with MiXCR, giving one entry per CDR3 protein. The sample contains roughly 240,000 distinct CDR3 sequences, under 35% of which appear only once. This receptor was obtained from a male donor with ankylosing spondylitis or in good health (not recorded which). The sample taken for sequencing was blood, either unsorted or a sorted T cell fraction (not recorded which). The chain joins TRBV5-1 to TRBJ2-7; a possible D gene is TRBD1 (5 bases). The CDR3 is CASSLSARVNEQYF. The CDR3 DNA reads as TGCGCCAGCAGCTTGAGTGCCAGGGTCAACGAGCAGTACTTC.